This is a list of T cell receptor beta chains from one sample in a study of blood T cell repertoires in COVID-19. This table comes from immunoSEQ multiplex PCR, and its TCRdb copy is limited to in-frame clones, with some not included. This sample has roughly 280,000 clones, with about 85% found just once. The sample comprised peripheral blood. These receptors were obtained from a woman aged 45-65 years who had recovered from COVID-19. The CDR3 runs from the conserved cysteine through the conserved F or W. Each record gives: D gene, clone size, J gene, CDR3 length, V gene, CDR3 protein, CDR3 DNA. D genes are given only for firm matches. The size of a clone is reported for some rows only, either as once, few or many, or as a class for expanded clones.

>NA|NA|TRBJ1-1|14|TRBV6-2/TRBV6-3
CASSWGHRRSEAFF
TGTGCCAGCAGTTGGGGACACCGGAGGTCTGAAGCTTTCTTT
>NA|few|TRBJ1-2|13|TRBV7-2
CASSLALRSGYTF
TGTGCCAGCAGCTTAGCGCTAAGATCGGGCTACACCTTC
>NA|NA|TRBJ1-2|14|TRBV15
CATSQRRANYGYTF
TGTGCCACCAGCCAGAGGAGGGCCAACTATGGCTACACCTTC
>NA|NA|TRBJ1-1|14|TRBV5-5
CASSLYQGNTEAFF
TGTGCCAGCAGCTTGTATCAGGGGAACACTGAAGCTTTCTTT
>NA|NA|TRBJ2-7|13|TRBV19
CASSIRYSYEQYF
TGTGCCAGTAGTATCCGGTATTCCTACGAGCAGTACTTC
>TRBD2|NA|TRBJ2-2|15|TRBV28
CASNRLAGVTGELFF
TGTGCCAGCAACAGGCTAGCGGGAGTTACCGGGGAGCTGTTTTTT
>TRBD1|NA|TRBJ1-5|15|TRBV19
CASSQGARPNQPQHF
TGTGCCAGTTCCCAGGGGGCGCGCCCTAATCAGCCCCAGCATTTT
>NA|NA|TRBJ2-5|14|TRBV5-1
CASSLDRVQETQYF
TGCGCCAGCAGCTTGGACAGGGTCCAAGAGACCCAGTACTTC
>NA|once|TRBJ2-7|17|TRBV4-3
CASSQELQSRGYYEQYF
TGCGCCAGCAGCCAAGAGCTACAGTCTAGGGGCTACTACGAGCAGTACTTC
>TRBD1|NA|TRBJ2-5|15|TRBV6-2/TRBV6-3
CASSYSGTGGETQYF
TGTGCCAGCAGTTACTCCGGGACAGGGGGAGAGACCCAGTACTTC
>NA|NA|TRBJ1-5|14|TRBV6-2/TRBV6-3
CASSFTGSWQPQHF
TGTGCCAGCAGTTTCACAGGGTCGTGGCAGCCCCAGCATTTT
>NA|NA|TRBJ2-7|11|TRBV20-1
CSASTDWEQYF
TGCAGTGCTTCCACAGATTGGGAGCAGTACTTC
>TRBD1|NA|TRBJ1-1|15|TRBV19
CASSPWTGKNTEAFF
TGTGCCAGTAGTCCCTGGACAGGGAAGAACACTGAAGCTTTCTTT
>TRBD1|NA|TRBJ1-1|15|TRBV11-2
CASSFTGGGNTEAFF
TGTGCCAGCAGCTTTACAGGGGGCGGTAACACTGAAGCTTTCTTT
>NA|once|TRBJ1-2|16|TRBV19
CASSSGGRGSNYGYTF
TGTGCCAGTAGTTCTGGAGGGAGAGGGTCTAACTATGGCTACACCTTC
>TRBD1|NA|TRBJ2-5|13|TRBV5-1
CASSGQGMETQYF
TGCGCCAGCAGCGGACAGGGGATGGAGACCCAGTACTTC
>TRBD1|NA|TRBJ1-3|17|TRBV4-1
CASSQDRQGRPGNTIYF
TGCGCCAGCAGCCAAGATCGACAGGGAAGGCCTGGAAACACCATATATTTT
>TRBD1|NA|TRBJ1-2|14|TRBV15
CATSPRQGSAGYTF
TGTGCCACCAGCCCCAGACAGGGATCAGCTGGCTACACCTTC
>NA|NA|TRBJ1-1|13|TRBV7-9
CASSDTGNTEAFF
TGTGCCAGCAGCGATACAGGGAACACTGAAGCTTTCTTT
>NA|NA|TRBJ1-2|15|TRBV15
CATSGGALGDYGYTF
TGTGCCACCAGCGGGGGGGCCTTAGGGGACTATGGCTACACCTTC
>NA|NA|TRBJ2-1|14|TRBV6-2/TRBV6-3
CASSYLSARNEQFF
TGTGCCAGCAGTTACCTTTCCGCTAGGAATGAGCAGTTCTTC
>NA|once|TRBJ1-1|15|TRBV9
CASSVDHRLNTEAFF
TGTGCCAGCAGCGTAGATCACAGACTGAACACTGAAGCTTTCTTT
>NA|few|TRBJ1-1|12|TRBV6-6
CASRAGNTEAFF
TGTGCCAGCAGGGCAGGTAACACTGAAGCTTTCTTT
>NA|NA|TRBJ2-1|13|TRBV5-1
CASSVGLYNEQFF
TGCGCCAGCAGCGTGGGACTGTACAATGAGCAGTTCTTC
>TRBD1|NA|TRBJ1-2|14|TRBV27
CASSLFGRGNGYTF
TGTGCCAGCAGTTTATTCGGCAGGGGGAATGGCTACACCTTC